This passage covers 32 T cell receptor beta chains from one sample sequenced in a study of T-cell reconstitution after alpha-beta-depleted transplantation in children. TCRbeta library construction was performed incorporating unique molecular identifiers. MiXCR was run by TCRdb on the PCR reads, yielding one entry per CDR3 protein. The sample consists of a few hundred thousand distinct CDR3 sequences, roughly 13% of them appearing once. Sample: PBMCs, taken from the stem cell graft. Source of these receptors: a human donor who donated a stem cell graft to a child with Fanconi anemia.

This clonotype turned up a few times. The rearrangement links TRBV27 to TRBJ1-4, with 7 bases fitting TRBD1. Germline loops: CDR1 MNHEY, CDR2 SMNVEV (reference sequence). The CDR3 contains 16 residues. After removal of 6 bases from V and 12 bases from J, the junction contained 19 bases not matched to a gene. As DNA, the CDR3 is TGTGCCAGCAGCAAGATTCGACAGGGATCCCAAGGGGAACTGTTTTTT. Its protein product is CASSKIRQGSQGELFF.

This clonotype came up many times. J is TRBJ1-5 and V is TRBV20-1; D not certain. The CDR3 consists of 13 residues. V was shortened by 1 base and J by 3 bases, with 7 bases between the two germline ends. Germline CDR1 and CDR2: DFQATT and SNEGSKA (reference sequence). The CDR3 loop reads CSARVGPNQPQHF. The CDR3 region has the DNA TGCAGTGCTAGAGTAGGGCCCAATCAGCCCCAGCATTTT.

This clonotype has ten or more counts. The rearrangement joins TRBV10-2 to TRBJ2-3, with D possibly being TRBD1 (5 bases). V lost 6 bases, J lost 2 bases, and 15 bases lay in between. The CDR3 loop spans 15 amino acids. Germline-derived CDR1 and CDR2 are WSHSY and SAAADI. This CDR3 is CASREGASFTDTQYF. The CDR3 region has the DNA TGCGCCAGCAGGGAAGGGGCGTCGTTCACAGATACGCAGTATTTT.

The chain carries TRBV7-9 and TRBJ2-1; 7 positions match TRBD1. CDR1 and CDR2 (germline): SEHNR, FQNEAQ (reference sequence). V lost 1 base and J lost 4; bases outside the gene matches: 4. The CDR3 has 15 amino acids. This CDR3 reads CASSLDEGQYNEQFF. For the CDR3, the DNA is TGTGCCAGCAGCTTAGACGAGGGACAGTACAATGAGCAGTTCTTC.

This clonotype was seen repeatedly, ten times or more. The chain links TRBV3-1 to TRBJ1-3; no clear D gene. Trimming left V 5 bases short and J 0 bases short, with 11 bases between. Germline V gene lookup returns CDR1 LGHDT and CDR2 YNNKEL (reference sequence). CDR3 length equals 15 residues. CDR3 sequence: CASSVPGSSGNTIYF. The DNA for the CDR3 is TGTGCCAGCAGCGTACCCGGATCCTCTGGAAACACCATATATTTT.

This clonotype was picked up a small number of times. The rearrangement joins TRBV12-3 or TRBV12-4 to TRBJ1-5; no clear D gene. Trimming stripped 1 base from V and 4 bases from J, with 14 bases between. This CDR3 is 16 amino acids long. The CDR3 nucleotides read TGTGCCAGCAGTTTAGGAGCGGGATGGGAAAATCAGCCCCAGCATTTT. Its translation: CASSLGAGWENQPQHF.

The chain uses TRBV10-3 and TRBJ1-1; D remains ambiguous. The V end was cut by 4 bases, the J end by 3 bases, with 6 bases between. Germline V CDR1 and CDR2: ENHRY, SYGVKD. This CDR3 comprises 12 residues. In nucleotides, the CDR3 is TGTGCCATCAGTGCGGGGTACACTGAAGCTTTCTTT. It encodes CAISAGYTEAFF.

This clonotype has just a few counts. The chain joins TRBV4-3 to TRBJ1-4; D perhaps matches TRBD1 (5 bases). Germline V gives CDR1 LGHNA, CDR2 YSLEER. This CDR3 spans 15 amino acids. Trimming cost V 1 base and J 6 bases, with 12 bases left between them. CDR3 region: CASSQGFGGDEKLFF. CDR3 coding DNA: TGCGCCAGCAGCCAAGGCTTCGGGGGGGATGAAAAACTGTTTTTT.

This clonotype was counted only a few times. V and J are TRBV27 and TRBJ2-1; a weak D match, TRBD2 (5 bases). V lost 3 bases to trimming and J lost 0 bases, with 12 bases between them. CDR3 length equals 16 residues. Germline V gene lookup returns CDR1 MNHEY and CDR2 SMNVEV (reference sequence). CDR3 amino acids: CASSFAVGSSYNEQFF. CDR3 in DNA: TGTGCCAGCAGTTTCGCCGTGGGGAGCTCCTACAATGAGCAGTTCTTC.

The chain joins TRBV5-4 to TRBJ1-2; D is possibly TRBD1 (6 bases). Trimming pared 0 bases from V and 7 bases from J, leaving 13 bases between. This CDR3 region has 14 residues. CDR1 and CDR2 (germline): SGHNT, YYREEE (reference sequence). CDR3 DNA sequence: TGTGCCAGCAGCTTGGAGGGGGTCAGAGGTGGCTACACCTTC. This encodes CASSLEGVRGGYTF.

This clonotype occurred a few times. The J gene is TRBJ2-1, the V gene TRBV4-2, with 9 bases fitting TRBD1. Per the germline V gene, CDR1 is LGHNA and CDR2 is YNFKEQ. The length of the CDR3 is 15 residues. V was pared by 1 base and J by 4 bases, with 2 bases of the junction left unmatched. In DNA form, the CDR3 reads TGTGCCAGCAGCCAAGGGGACAGGGATTACAATGAGCAGTTCTTC. Translated, it gives CASSQGDRDYNEQFF.

This clonotype was recorded many times. This chain uses TRBV11-2 with TRBJ2-1; 7 bases align to TRBD2. CDR1 and CDR2 from the germline V gene are SGHAT and FQNNGV. The CDR3 runs to 13 residues. The V gene end was trimmed by 5 bases and the J gene end by 6 bases; junction bases not matched to a gene: 4. The CDR3 region is CASSPGGSNEQFF. In DNA, the CDR3 is TGTGCCAGCAGCCCGGGAGGTAGCAATGAGCAGTTCTTC.

This sequence joins TRBV7-2 and TRBJ1-6; possibly TRBD1 for D (5 bases). This CDR3 comprises 17 residues. The germline V and J ends were trimmed by 5 bases and 0 bases, with 14 bases remaining between them. Per the germline V gene, CDR1 is SGHTA and CDR2 is FQGNSA. The CDR3 DNA follows: TGTGCCAGCAGCCTCGGGGGGATCAGCTCCTATAATTCACCCCTCCACTTT. This encodes CASSLGGISSYNSPLHF.

The chain carries TRBV12-3 or TRBV12-4 and TRBJ2-1; D ambiguous. Trimming took 6 bases from V and 6 from J, leaving 9 bases between them. This CDR3 comprises 12 residues. The CDR3 nucleotides read TGTGCCAGCAGCCGCGACATCAATGAGCAGTTCTTC. Translation: CASSRDINEQFF.

The J gene is TRBJ2-3, the V gene TRBV19, with 12 bases fitting TRBD2. This CDR3 has 16 amino acids. CDR1 is LNHDA and CDR2 is SQIVND in the germline V gene (reference sequence). The ends lost 4 bases at V and 2 bases at J; junction bases unmatched: 4. DNA of the CDR3: TGTGCCAGTAGTACGAGGACTAGCGGGGACACAGATACGCAGTATTTT. Translated: CASSTRTSGDTDTQYF.

This clonotype was recorded a few times. This chain joins TRBV29-1 and TRBJ2-3; D is perhaps TRBD2 (5 bases). This CDR3 contains 15 residues. Germline CDR1 and CDR2: SQVTM and ANQGSEA. Trimming cost V 4 bases and J 2 bases, with 16 bases left between them. The chain's CDR3 is CSVAGWGFNTDTQYF. CDR3 DNA sequence: TGCAGCGTTGCGGGATGGGGATTCAACACAGATACGCAGTATTTT.

This clonotype was observed many times. The rearrangement links TRBV9 to TRBJ2-1, with 9 bases identical to TRBD1. Germline V gene data show CDR1 as SGDLS and CDR2 as YYNGEE. The CDR3 consists of 15 residues. Losses at the gene ends were 3 bases for V and 7 bases for J; bases not matched to a gene: 8. The CDR3 bases are TGTGCCAGCAGCGCACAGGGGGCAAGGGAGAATGAGCAGTTCTTC. Translated, it gives CASSAQGARENEQFF.

This clonotype was seen only a few times. The chain carries TRBV5-1 and TRBJ1-5; no clear D gene. V shed 0 bases and J shed 8 bases, with 9 bases lying between them. CDR1 and CDR2 (germline): SGHRS, YFSETQ. CDR3 length equals 13 residues. Here the CDR3 reads CASSLGPMEPQHF. The CDR3 region has the DNA TGCGCCAGCAGCTTGGGACCGATGGAGCCCCAGCATTTT.

The chain employs TRBV20-1 and TRBJ2-5; weak D call: TRBD1 (5 bases). The germline V gene has CDR1 DFQATT and CDR2 SNEGSKA (reference sequence). Trimming stripped 6 bases from V and 5 bases from J, with 25 bases between. The length of the CDR3 is 16 residues. CDR3 region: CSAIDYGGAKLETQYF. In DNA, the CDR3 is TGCAGTGCCATCGATTACGGTGGGGCTAAGTTGGAGACCCAGTACTTC.

This clonotype has ten or more counts. The rearrangement uses TRBV15 and TRBJ1-1; 8 nucleotides line up with TRBD1. This CDR3 has 16 amino acids. The ends lost 9 bases at V and 4 bases at J; junction bases unmatched: 16. Germline CDR1 LNHNV, CDR2 YYDKDF (reference sequence). The CDR3: CATSADGWTGTTEAFF. As DNA, the CDR3 is TGTGCCACGTCAGCAGATGGCTGGACAGGGACCACTGAAGCTTTCTTT.

This chain links TRBV20-1 with TRBJ2-6; no clear D gene. The CDR3 has 14 amino acids. Trimming stripped 1 base from V and 4 bases from J, with 8 bases between. Germline assignment: CDR1 DFQATT and CDR2 SNEGSKA (reference sequence). CDR3 residues: CSARVGSGANVLTF. The CDR3 DNA reads TGCAGTGCTAGAGTTGGATCCGGGGCCAACGTCCTGACTTTC.

This clonotype was recorded at least ten times. The chain recombines TRBV29-1 with TRBJ2-3, with TRBD2 matching 11 bases. This CDR3 is built from 16 residues. The trim removed 7 bases at V and 2 bases at J, leaving 11 bases unmatched. CDR1 SQVTM and CDR2 ANQGSEA come from the germline V gene. CDR3 protein: CSAEGLAARNTDTQYF. DNA of the CDR3: TGCAGCGCCGAGGGACTAGCGGCAAGAAACACAGATACGCAGTATTTT.

This clonotype was counted at least ten times. The CDR3 spells CASSLREGPHNEQFF. CDR3 DNA: TGCGCCAGCAGCCTCAGAGAGGGGCCGCACAATGAGCAGTTCTTC. The rearrangement joins TRBV4-3 to TRBJ2-1, with D perhaps matching TRBD1 or TRBD2 (5 bases each). Between the trimmed V and J ends, which lost 4 bases and 5 bases, there was a span of 15 bases. Per the germline V gene, CDR1 is LGHNA and CDR2 is YSLEER. CDR3 size: 15 residues.

In its sample, this clonotype was seen a few times. V gene TRBV20-1 combines with J gene TRBJ2-7; 9 bases line up with TRBD1. The CDR3 has 13 residues. After removal of 5 bases from V and 5 bases from J, the junction contained 7 bases not matched to a gene. CDR1 is DFQATT, CDR2 SNEGSKA, per germline (reference sequence). CDR3 in amino acids: CSARGDRGNEQYF. Here the CDR3 DNA reads TGCAGTGCTCGGGGCGACAGGGGGAACGAGCAGTACTTC.

This clonotype was counted ten times or more. CDR3 nucleotide sequence: TGTGCCAGCAGCCCCCTAAGGGGAGGGTCCTACGAGCAGTACTTC. Its translation is CASSPLRGGSYEQYF. The chain uses TRBV3-1 and TRBJ2-7; 7 nucleotides line up with TRBD2. The V and J ends lost 4 bases and 1 base, in that order; junction bases with no gene match: 7. Germline values: CDR1 LGHDT, CDR2 YNNKEL (reference sequence). The CDR3 covers 15 residues.

In its sample, this clonotype was seen many times. The CDR3: CASSLRVNEQFF. DNA for the CDR3: TGCGCCAGCAGCTTGCGGGTCAATGAGCAGTTCTTC. This chain joins TRBV5-1 and TRBJ2-1, with D unclear. CDR3 length: 12 residues. Germline V gene data show CDR1 as SGHRS and CDR2 as YFSETQ. Trimming left V 1 base short and J 6 bases short, with 5 bases between. The full variable domain, with the rest looked up from reference TRBV5-1 and TRBJ2-1, is KAGVTQTPRYLIKTRGQQVTLSCSPISGHRSVSWYQQTPGQGLQFLFEYFSETQRNKGNFPGRFSGRQFSNSRSEMNVSTLELGDSALYLCASSLRVNEQFFGPGTRLTVL.

This clonotype came up a few times. The chain couples TRBV5-1 to TRBJ2-2; D perhaps matches TRBD2 (6 bases). CDR3 length: 17 amino acids. Germline V gene sequence: CDR1 SGHRS, CDR2 YFSETQ. V was trimmed by 3 bases and J by 2 bases, leaving 17 bases between them. CDR3 region: CASSSQKGRDNTGELFF. The CDR3 nucleotides read TGCGCCAGCAGCTCCCAAAAAGGGCGGGACAACACCGGGGAGCTGTTTTTT. The full variable domain, with the rest looked up from reference TRBV5-1 and TRBJ2-2, is KAGVTQTPRYLIKTRGQQVTLSCSPISGHRSVSWYQQTPGQGLQFLFEYFSETQRNKGNFPGRFSGRQFSNSRSEMNVSTLELGDSALYLCASSSQKGRDNTGELFFGEGSRLTVL.

This clonotype was recorded only once. This chain connects TRBV5-2 to TRBJ2-1; the listed D gene, TRBD2, was not tested against the DNA. TRBV5-2 is designated a pseudogene. The length of the CDR3 is 14 residues. The DNA for the CDR3 is TGTGCCATGGGCCCCGGCAGGGTAACCAATGAGCAGTTCTTC. The encoded protein is CAMGPGRVTNEQFF.

The chain links TRBV9 to TRBJ2-1, with D unclear. From germline, CDR1 is SGDLS and CDR2 YYNGEE. This CDR3 contains 13 residues. V shed 0 bases and J shed 7 bases, with 8 bases lying between them. CDR3 coding DNA: TGTGCCAGCAGCGTAGGACCAGCGAATGAGCAGTTCTTC. It yields the protein CASSVGPANEQFF.

In this sample, this clonotype turned up many times. The rearrangement links TRBV28 to TRBJ1-5; D gene uncertain. Germline CDR1 MDHEN, CDR2 SYDVKM. The V and J ends lost 8 bases and 3 bases respectively, with 17 bases between them. CDR3 length: 15 amino acids. Here the CDR3 DNA reads TGTGCCAGCTCATACTCCGGGCCCTCCAATCAGCCCCAGCATTTT. Translation gives CASSYSGPSNQPQHF.

Ten or more counts support this clonotype. The chain carries TRBV5-1 and TRBJ1-2; D remains unclear. Trimming stripped 0 bases from V and 2 bases from J, with 8 bases between. Germline V gene data show CDR1 as SGHRS and CDR2 as YFSETQ. The CDR3 consists of 14 residues. This CDR3 is CASSLVGGNYGYTF. CDR3 nucleotides: TGCGCCAGCAGCTTGGTAGGTGGGAACTATGGCTACACCTTC.

This clonotype has just a few counts. This chain uses TRBV5-1 with TRBJ2-1, with 14 bases lining up with TRBD2. Germline CDR1 reads SGHRS; CDR2 reads YFSETQ. The trim removed 3 bases at V and 5 bases at J, leaving 10 bases unmatched. This CDR3 has 18 amino acids. This CDR3 reads CASSSGLAGGEGNNEQFF. Here the CDR3 DNA reads TGCGCCAGCAGCTCCGGACTAGCGGGGGGCGAGGGGAACAATGAGCAGTTCTTC.